This T cell receptor beta chain was sequenced in a study of blood T cell repertoires in COVID-19. The germline V gene has CDR1 ENHRY and CDR2 SYGVKD. V lost 10 bases to trimming and J lost 4 bases, with 13 bases between them. The CDR3 is made up of 12 amino acids. Method: immunoSEQ multiplex PCR; TCRdb's copy keeps in-frame clones and lacks some. Of roughly 50,000 clones listed, about 86% are singletons. The TCR sequence derives from a man in his 70s with active COVID-19. The rearrangement links TRBV10-3 to TRBJ2-5; tentatively, D is TRBD1 (6 bases). The sequenced sample consisted of peripheral blood. In DNA form, the CDR3 reads TGTGCCACCACAGGGTCAGGAGAGACCCAGTACTTC. Residues: CATTGSGETQYF.